This record looks at one T cell receptor (beta chain) sequence and its context. The data were obtained in a study of blood T cell repertoires in COVID-19. The table came from immunoSEQ multiplex PCR; TCRdb's copy has only in-frame clones and leaves some out. The table includes about 190,000 clones, 88% detected once. V gave up 6 bases and J gave up 3 bases; unmatched junction bases: 12. The germline CDR1 and CDR2 sequences are SGHDT and YYEEEE. CDR3 length equals 15 residues. The sample comprised peripheral blood. The TCR comes from a human donor in a cohort sampled during active COVID-19. The chain links TRBV5-6 to TRBJ2-7; 7 nucleotides align to TRBD1. This chain's CDR3 is CASNSPRDRYYEQYF. The CDR3 nucleotides read TGTGCCAGCAACTCACCCCGGGACAGATACTACGAGCAGTACTTC. The full variable domain, rest sourced from reference TRBV5-6 and TRBJ2-7, is DAGVTQSPTHLIKTRGQQVTLRCSPKSGHDTVSWYQQALGQGPQFIFQYYEEEERQRGNFPDRFSGHQFPNYSSELNVNALLLGDSALYLCASNSPRDRYYEQYFGPGTRLTVT.